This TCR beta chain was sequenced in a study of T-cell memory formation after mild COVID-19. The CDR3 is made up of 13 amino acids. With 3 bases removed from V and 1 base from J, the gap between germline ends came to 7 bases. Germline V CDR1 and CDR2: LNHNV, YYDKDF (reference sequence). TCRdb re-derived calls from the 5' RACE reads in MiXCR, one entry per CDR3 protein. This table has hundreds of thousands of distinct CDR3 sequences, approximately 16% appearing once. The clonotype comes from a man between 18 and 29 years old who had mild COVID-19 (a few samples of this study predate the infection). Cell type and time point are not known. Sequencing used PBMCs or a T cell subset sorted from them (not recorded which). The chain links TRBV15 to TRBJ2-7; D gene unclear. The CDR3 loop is CATSSSDSYEQYV. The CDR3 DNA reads TGTGCCACCAGCAGTAGTGATTCCTACGAGCAGTACGTC.